Below, 24 T cell receptor beta chains from the same sample are listed, as sequenced in a study of blood T cell repertoires in COVID-19. TCRdb's table, derived via immunoSEQ multiplex PCR, lists solely in-frame clones and lacks some. The sample contains around 99,000 clones, 70% to 90% of which appear only once. The sequencing input was peripheral blood. These receptors all come from a human donor in a cohort sampled during active COVID-19.

The count of this clone is one. The genes are TRBV4-1 and TRBJ2-5, with TRBD1 identical over 8 bases. Unmatched junction bases numbered 4, after V lost 0 bases and J lost 4 bases. The CDR3 runs 15 residues. Germline CDR1 and CDR2: MGHRA and YSYEKL. The CDR3 protein is CASSQDRGQGETQYF. CDR3 coding DNA: TGCGCCAGCAGCCAAGACAGGGGGCAGGGAGAGACCCAGTACTTC.

This chain joins TRBV25-1 and TRBJ2-1; TRBD1 aligns across 10 bases. The junction had 16 bases not matched to a gene; V was cut back by 2 bases and J by 9 bases. Germline CDR1 MGHDK, CDR2 SYGVNS. The CDR3 runs to 18 residues. CDR3 loop: CASSEDRGLRVRGGEQFF. Here the CDR3 DNA reads TGTGCCAGCAGTGAAGACAGGGGGCTACGGGTCCGTGGGGGTGAGCAGTTCTTC. The whole variable domain, filled in from reference TRBV25-1 and TRBJ2-1, reads EADIYQTPRYLVIGTGKKITLECSQTMGHDKMYWYQQDPGMELHLIHYSYGVNSTEKGDLSSESTVSRIRTEHFPLTLESARPSHTSQYLCASSEDRGLRVRGGEQFFGPGTRLTVL.

The J gene is TRBJ2-2, the V gene TRBV11-3; no reliable D call. This CDR3 contains 13 residues. Germline V CDR1 and CDR2: SGHNT, YENEEA. Trimming shortened V by 3 bases and J by 3 bases, and 5 bases separated the two germline ends. CDR3 protein: CASSLSYTGELFF. The CDR3 DNA reads TGTGCCAGCAGCTTGTCCTACACCGGGGAGCTGTTTTTT. The variable domain in full, with the rest retrieved from reference TRBV11-3 and TRBJ2-2, is EAGVVQSPRYKIIEKKQPVAFWCNPISGHNTLYWYLQNLGQGPELLIRYENEEAVDDSQLPKDRFSAERLKGVDSTLKIQPAELGDSAVYLCASSLSYTGELFFGEGSRLTVL.

The CDR3 region has the DNA TGTGCCAGCGGCGCCGGGACTAGCGACTACGAGCAGTACTTC. As protein: CASGAGTSDYEQYF. This chain uses TRBV27 with TRBJ2-7, with 10 bases identical to TRBD2. CDR1 is MNHEY, CDR2 SMNVEV, per germline (reference sequence). V lost 8 bases and J lost 3; bases outside the gene matches: 7. CDR3 size: 14 residues.

This chain links TRBV19 with TRBJ1-5, with D possibly being TRBD1 (6 bases). The germline V gene encodes CDR1 LNHDA and CDR2 SQIVND (reference sequence). The CDR3 extends over 15 amino acids. V shed 5 bases and J shed 2 bases, with 13 bases lying between them. CDR3 in amino acids: CASSAFRGGNQPQHF. Written as DNA, the CDR3 is TGTGCCAGTAGTGCTTTCAGGGGAGGCAATCAGCCCCAGCATTTT.

The genes are TRBV19 and TRBJ2-7, with D unclear. The CDR3 loop spans 14 amino acids. Per the germline V gene, CDR1 is LNHDA and CDR2 is SQIVND (reference sequence). V gave up 3 bases and J gave up 5 bases, with 14 bases separating them. In nucleotides, the CDR3 is TGTGCCAGTAGTATCGGTGGTGATGCGGACGAGCAGTACTTC. Its protein is CASSIGGDADEQYF.

Written as DNA, the CDR3 is TGTGCCAGCAGCTTGTTCACAGGAAACCTTTACGAGCAGTACTTC. It is translated as CASSLFTGNLYEQYF. This chain links TRBV5-4 with TRBJ2-7; D is perhaps TRBD1 (5 bases). The V end was cut by 1 base, the J end by 4 bases, with 15 bases between. CDR3 length equals 15 residues. Germline CDR1 reads SGHNT; CDR2 reads YYREEE (reference sequence). The full variable domain, with the rest looked up from reference TRBV5-4 and TRBJ2-7, is ETGVTQSPTHLIKTRGQQVTLRCSSQSGHNTVSWYQQALGQGPQFIFQYYREEENGRGNFPPRFSGLQFPNYSSELNVNALELDDSALYLCASSLFTGNLYEQYFGPGTRLTVT.

This chain joins TRBV3-1 (or the pseudogene TRBV3-2) and TRBJ2-2, with 7 bases aligning to TRBD2. V was clipped by 0 bases and J by 6 bases; unmatched bases: 10. Germline lookup yields CDR1 LGHDT and CDR2 YNNKEL (reference sequence). The CDR3 has 17 residues. CDR3 sequence reads: CASSQDRCSRESGELFF. The CDR3 DNA is TGTGCCAGCAGCCAAGATCGTTGCTCGCGGGAGTCCGGGGAGCTGTTTTTT.

The V gene is TRBV2, the J gene TRBJ2-3; D gene unclear. CDR3 length: 13 amino acids. Germline V gene lookup returns CDR1 SNHLY and CDR2 FYNNEI. V was clipped by 7 bases and J by 0 bases, with 8 bases between them. The chain's CDR3 is CASNLKSTDTQYF. CDR3 coding DNA: TGTGCCAGCAACTTAAAGAGCACAGATACGCAGTATTTT.

The V and J genes are TRBV7-8 and TRBJ2-3; D perhaps matches TRBD1 (6 bases). CDR3 length: 15 amino acids. Germline values: CDR1 SGHVS, CDR2 FQNEAQ. V was pared by 4 bases and J by 2 bases, with 13 bases between. The CDR3 DNA follows: TGTGCCAGCAGCTCGAGGACAGATAACACAGATACGCAGTATTTT. Encoded protein: CASSSRTDNTDTQYF.

The chain combines TRBV3-1 (or the pseudogene TRBV3-2) with TRBJ2-3, with D possibly matching TRBD1 (5 bases). The ends were cut back, 4 bases at V and 8 bases at J, with 13 bases in the middle. Germline V gene sequence: CDR1 LGHDT, CDR2 YNNKEL (reference sequence). The length of the CDR3 is 13 residues. This CDR3 is CASSLGLQGTQYF. CDR3 coding DNA: TGTGCCAGCAGCCTGGGTCTTCAGGGTACGCAGTATTTT.

CDR3 sequence reads: CASSSGSRTSGRGEQFF. As DNA, the CDR3 is TGCGCCAGCAGCTCAGGCAGTCGGACTAGCGGGAGAGGTGAGCAGTTCTTC. The chain recombines TRBV5-1 with TRBJ2-1, with 13 bases identical to TRBD2. The V segment lost 3 bases and the J segment 9 bases; nucleotides outside the gene matches: 12. Germline CDR1 is SGHRS and CDR2 is YFSETQ. This CDR3 spans 17 amino acids.

The chain carries TRBV29-1 and TRBJ2-5; 9 bases match TRBD1. The CDR3 contains 17 residues. Per germline, CDR1 SQVTM and CDR2 ANQGSEA. Trimming removed 7 bases from V and 0 bases from J; junction bases left unmatched: 15. The CDR3 reads CSATGTGSWGDQETQYF. The CDR3 region has the DNA TGCAGCGCCACCGGGACAGGGAGTTGGGGTGACCAAGAGACCCAGTACTTC.

The chain uses TRBV29-1 and TRBJ1-2; no firm D call. Germline V CDR1 and CDR2: SQVTM, ANQGSEA. The CDR3 loop spans 13 amino acids. The V end lost 3 bases, the J end lost 7 bases, and 15 bases lay between the germline ends. CDR3 protein: CSVDRHSAFGYTF. DNA for the CDR3: TGCAGCGTTGACCGGCACAGTGCCTTTGGCTACACCTTC.

The rearrangement uses TRBV5-1 and TRBJ1-4, with D perhaps TRBD1 (6 bases). The V gene lost 5 bases and the J gene lost 1 base, with 6 bases spanning the gap. In germline, CDR1 is SGHRS, CDR2 YFSETQ. The CDR3 contains 13 residues. The CDR3 sequence: CASRQGTNEKLFF. The DNA for the CDR3 is TGCGCCAGCAGACAGGGAACTAATGAAAAACTGTTTTTT.

The chain recombines TRBV4-2 with TRBJ2-7; 7 positions match TRBD2. J gave up 3 bases and V 3 bases, and 8 bases lay outside the gene matches. This CDR3 region has 15 residues. Germline CDR1 reads LGHNA; CDR2 reads YNFKEQ. The CDR3 is CASSHGAGEGYEQYF. In DNA form, the CDR3 reads TGTGCCAGCAGCCATGGGGCGGGAGAGGGCTACGAGCAGTACTTC.

The chain joins TRBV9 to TRBJ1-1, with D maybe TRBD1 (5 bases). V lost 3 bases and J 3 bases, leaving 15 bases between the germline ends. The CDR3 contains 15 residues. Germline CDR1 reads SGDLS; CDR2 reads YYNGEE. The CDR3, as DNA: TGTGCCAGCAGCGGTCAATCGGGGGGATACACTGAAGCTTTCTTT. It specifies CASSGQSGGYTEAFF.

The rearrangement links TRBV5-1 to TRBJ2-3; TRBD2 might be the D (5 bases). Germline-derived CDR1 and CDR2 are SGHRS and YFSETQ. The V and J ends lost 8 bases and 0 bases respectively, with 16 bases between them. This CDR3 has 15 amino acids. CDR3 region: CASAGTGTSTDTQYF. The CDR3 DNA follows: TGCGCCAGTGCAGGTACGGGAACTAGCACAGATACGCAGTATTTT.

The count of this clone is one. J is TRBJ2-5 and V is TRBV2; D uncertain. Germline V gene lookup returns CDR1 SNHLY and CDR2 FYNNEI. Trimming shortened V by 2 bases and J by 3 bases, and 10 bases separated the two germline ends. The CDR3 is made up of 14 amino acids. This CDR3 reads CASSERQTKETQYF. The CDR3 region has the DNA TGTGCCAGCAGTGAACGGCAGACAAAAGAGACCCAGTACTTC.

The chain links TRBV2 to TRBJ2-7, with 13 bases lining up with TRBD2. V lost 2 bases to trimming and J lost 6 bases; unmatched junction nucleotides: 4. The germline V gene has CDR1 SNHLY and CDR2 FYNNEI. The CDR3 contains 15 residues. The CDR3: CASSEWTSGGSEQYF. CDR3 sequence (DNA): TGTGCCAGCAGTGAATGGACTAGCGGGGGTAGCGAGCAGTACTTC.

This sequence joins TRBV6-5 and TRBJ1-5, with a tentative D call TRBD1 (6 bases). V lost 7 bases to trimming and J lost 6 bases, with 10 bases between them. This CDR3 comprises 12 residues. CDR1 is MNHEY, CDR2 SVGAGI, per germline. The CDR3 is CASTSRGQPQHF. In nucleotides, the CDR3 is TGTGCCAGCACCAGCAGGGGTCAGCCCCAGCATTTT.

This clone was picked up a small number of times. The V call is TRBV9, the J call TRBJ1-2; D unclear. There are 13 residues in the CDR3. Germline CDR1 and CDR2: SGDLS and YYNGEE. Deletions cut 0 bases from V and 2 bases from J, with 5 bases between. CDR3 bases: TGTGCCAGCAGCGTAGAACAGAACTATGGCTACACCTTC. Protein sequence: CASSVEQNYGYTF.

V and J are TRBV4-1 and TRBJ2-1; TRBD2 matches at 7 bases. CDR1 is MGHRA and CDR2 is YSYEKL in the germline V gene. The CDR3 is 17 residues long. V lost 3 bases, J lost 0 bases, and 8 bases stayed unmatched. CDR3 sequence: CASSQFGGGNSYNEQFF. The CDR3 nucleotides read TGCGCCAGCAGCCAGTTTGGGGGGGGGAACTCCTACAATGAGCAGTTCTTC.

This clone appeared once. The chain is built from TRBV5-1 and TRBJ2-5, with D perhaps matching TRBD2 (6 bases). The CDR3 covers 17 residues. Germline V lookup: CDR1 SGHRS, CDR2 YFSETQ. Trimming cost V 4 bases and J 0 bases, with 19 bases left between them. CDR3 in DNA: TGCGCCAGCAGCCTAGGAGGTAGCGGCTTGTACCAAGAGACCCAGTACTTC. Translating it yields CASSLGGSGLYQETQYF.